Following are 6 T cell receptor beta chains from one sample sequenced in a study of blood T cell repertoires in COVID-19. The data were produced by immunoSEQ multiplex PCR, yet TCRdb's version contains in-frame clones alone and is incomplete. Of 250,000 to 400,000 clones listed, 88% are singletons. Sequenced input: peripheral blood. These receptors were collected from a woman aged 25 to 39 with COVID-19, enrolled during active disease.

The V and J genes are TRBV7-2 and TRBJ2-7, with D unclear. Per germline, CDR1 SGHTA and CDR2 FQGNSA. The CDR3 runs to 16 residues. Trimming pared 1 base from V and 3 bases from J, leaving 16 bases between. CDR3 protein: CASSLDRGALGYEQYV. The CDR3 coding sequence is TGTGCCAGCAGCTTAGATCGCGGAGCTCTGGGCTACGAGCAGTACGTC.

The rearrangement uses TRBV19 and TRBJ2-1; 9 positions match TRBD2. The ends lost 5 bases at V and 3 bases at J; junction bases unmatched: 5. CDR3 length equals 15 residues. Per the germline V gene, CDR1 is LNHDA and CDR2 is SQIVND (reference sequence). CDR3 sequence reads: CASSSPSGVYNEQFF. For the CDR3, the DNA is TGTGCCAGTAGTTCGCCTAGCGGGGTCTACAATGAGCAGTTCTTC.

This sequence joins TRBV5-1 and TRBJ2-2, with 7 bases identical to TRBD2. This CDR3 is built from 15 residues. The germline V gene has CDR1 SGHRS and CDR2 YFSETQ. V trimming: 4 bases; J trimming: 2 bases; junction bases outside the gene matches: 5. The CDR3 here is CASSRGGPNTGELFF. CDR3 in DNA: TGCGCCAGCAGCCGCGGGGGTCCAAACACCGGGGAGCTGTTTTTT.

The genes are TRBV19 and TRBJ2-7, with D tentatively TRBD2 (6 bases). Trimming removed 4 bases from V and 3 bases from J, with 16 bases in between. CDR1 LNHDA and CDR2 SQIVND come from the germline V gene (reference sequence). The CDR3 has 15 amino acids. The CDR3 region is CASSTAGGAHYEQYF. DNA for the CDR3: TGTGCCAGTAGTACGGCCGGGGGAGCTCACTACGAGCAGTACTTC. Supplemented by reference TRBV19 and TRBJ2-7, the full variable domain reads DGGITQSPKYLFRKEGQNVTLSCEQNLNHDAMYWYRQDPGQGLRLIYYSQIVNDFQKGDIAEGYSVSREKKESFPLTVTSAQKNPTAFYLCASSTAGGAHYEQYFGPGTRLTVT.

This clone was picked up one time. The genes are TRBV10-3 and TRBJ1-6; D is ambiguous. Deletions cut 0 bases from V and 13 bases from J, with 10 bases between. The length of the CDR3 is 13 residues. Germline V gene data show CDR1 as ENHRY and CDR2 as SYGVKD. In DNA form, the CDR3 reads TGTGCCATCAGTGAGTCGCGTGGTGTCCCCCTCCACTTT. It is translated as CAISESRGVPLHF.

The chain employs TRBV5-6 and TRBJ1-3, with D tentatively TRBD1 (5 bases). Per germline, CDR1 SGHDT and CDR2 YYEEEE. The V and J ends lost 3 bases and 0 bases respectively, with 16 bases between them. The CDR3 covers 17 residues. The CDR3 reads CASSSIVQELSGNTIYF. CDR3 DNA sequence: TGTGCCAGCAGCTCAATAGTACAGGAGCTCTCTGGAAACACCATATATTTT.